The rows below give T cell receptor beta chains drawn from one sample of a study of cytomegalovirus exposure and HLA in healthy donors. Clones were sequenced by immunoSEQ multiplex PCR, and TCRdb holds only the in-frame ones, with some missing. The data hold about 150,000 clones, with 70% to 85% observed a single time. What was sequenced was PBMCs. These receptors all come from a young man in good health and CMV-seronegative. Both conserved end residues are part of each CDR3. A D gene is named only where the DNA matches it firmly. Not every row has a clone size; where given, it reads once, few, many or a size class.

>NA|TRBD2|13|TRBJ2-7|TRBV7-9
CASSSRTSYEQYF
TGTGCCAGCAGCTCCCGGACTAGCTACGAGCAGTACTTC
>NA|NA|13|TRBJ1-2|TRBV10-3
CAISETTNYGYTF
TGTGCCATCAGTGAGACAACTAACTATGGCTACACCTTC
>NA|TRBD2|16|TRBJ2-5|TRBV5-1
CASSQGLAGLQETQYF
TGCGCCAGCAGCCAGGGACTAGCGGGACTACAAGAGACCCAGTACTTC
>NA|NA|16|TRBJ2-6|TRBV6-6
CASSSYLYSGANVLTF
TGTGCCAGCAGTTCCTACTTATACTCTGGGGCCAACGTCCTGACTTTC
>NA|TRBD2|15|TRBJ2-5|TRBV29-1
CSVLRLAGDQETQYF
TGCAGCGTACTAAGACTAGCGGGGGACCAAGAGACCCAGTACTTC
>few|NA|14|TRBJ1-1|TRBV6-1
CASSPERRNTEAFF
TGTGCCAGCAGTCCCGAAAGGAGGAACACTGAAGCTTTCTTT
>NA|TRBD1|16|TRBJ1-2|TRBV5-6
CASSAQQGFVIYGYTF
TGTGCCAGCAGCGCCCAACAGGGGTTCGTTATCTATGGCTACACCTTC
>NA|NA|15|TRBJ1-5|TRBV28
CASSLSVSTNQPQHF
TGTGCCAGCAGTTTATCAGTCAGTACCAATCAGCCCCAGCATTTT
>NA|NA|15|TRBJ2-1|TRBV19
CASSIAAGPYNEQFF
TGTGCCAGTAGTATAGCCGCGGGTCCCTACAATGAGCAGTTCTTC
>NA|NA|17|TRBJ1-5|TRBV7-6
CASSPINAGFGNQPQNF
TGTGCCAGCAGCCCGATTAACGCGGGTTTCGGCAATCAGCCCCAGAATTTT
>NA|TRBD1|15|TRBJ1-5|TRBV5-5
CASSPGQAVGQPQHF
TGTGCCAGCAGCCCAGGACAGGCGGTAGGTCAGCCCCAGCATTTT
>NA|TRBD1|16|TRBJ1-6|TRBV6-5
CASSYAPGTGVSPLHF
TGTGCCAGCAGTTATGCCCCTGGGACAGGGGTTTCACCCCTCCACTTT
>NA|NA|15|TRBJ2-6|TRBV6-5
CASSYFPSGANVLTF
TGTGCCAGCAGTTACTTCCCCAGTGGGGCCAACGTCCTGACTTTC
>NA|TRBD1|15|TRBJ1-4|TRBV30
CASGGQGAVGEKLFF
TGTGCCTCCGGGGGCCAGGGGGCCGTAGGGGAAAAACTGTTTTTT
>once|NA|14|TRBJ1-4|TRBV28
CASTIQGTNEKLFF
TGTGCCAGCACTATACAGGGAACTAATGAAAAACTGTTTTTT
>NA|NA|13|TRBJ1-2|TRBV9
CASSVGGAGGYTF
TGTGCCAGCAGCGTGGGGGGGGCGGGTGGCTACACCTTC
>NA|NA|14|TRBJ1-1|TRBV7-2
CASSLGEGDTEAFF
TGTGCCAGCAGCTTAGGGGAAGGGGACACTGAAGCTTTCTTT
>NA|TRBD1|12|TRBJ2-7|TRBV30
CAWSETGCEQYF
TGTGCCTGGAGTGAGACAGGGTGCGAGCAGTACTTC
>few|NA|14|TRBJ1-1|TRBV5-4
CASSANQGATEAFF
TGTGCCAGCAGCGCTAACCAGGGCGCCACTGAAGCTTTCTTT
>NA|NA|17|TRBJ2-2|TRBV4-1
CASSQGNGFANTGELFF
TGCGCCAGCAGCCAAGGAAATGGCTTCGCGAACACCGGGGAGCTGTTTTTT
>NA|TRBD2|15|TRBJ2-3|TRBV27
CASSLASGVTDTQYF
TGTGCCAGCAGTTTGGCTAGCGGGGTCACAGATACGCAGTATTTT
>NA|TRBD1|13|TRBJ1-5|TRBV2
CASNRGDNQPQHF
TGTGCCAGCAACAGGGGCGATAATCAGCCCCAGCATTTT
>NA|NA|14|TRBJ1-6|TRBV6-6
CASRARGGNSPLHF
TGTGCCAGCAGGGCCCGGGGGGGGAATTCACCCCTCCACTTT
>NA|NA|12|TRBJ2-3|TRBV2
CASKREADTQYF
TGTGCCAGCAAGAGGGAGGCAGATACGCAGTATTTT
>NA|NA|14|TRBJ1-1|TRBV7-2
CASSQQGRGTEAFF
TGTGCCAGCAGCCAACAGGGAAGAGGGACTGAAGCTTTCTTT
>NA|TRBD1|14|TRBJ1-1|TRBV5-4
CASSLGRGDTEAFF
TGTGCCAGCAGCTTGGGCAGGGGGGACACTGAAGCTTTCTTT
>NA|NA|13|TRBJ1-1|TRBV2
CASKNSKNTEAFF
TGTGCCAGCAAAAACAGCAAGAACACTGAAGCTTTCTTT
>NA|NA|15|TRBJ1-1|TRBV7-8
CASSPRETLNTEAFF
TGTGCCAGCAGCCCGAGGGAGACCTTGAACACTGAAGCTTTCTTT
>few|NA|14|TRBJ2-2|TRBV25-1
CASSPAWGAGELFF
TGTGCCAGCAGCCCCGCCTGGGGCGCCGGGGAGCTGTTTTTT
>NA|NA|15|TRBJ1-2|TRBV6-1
CASSPTVGGARGYTF
TGTGCCAGCAGCCCAACTGTGGGAGGGGCGCGGGGCTACACCTTC
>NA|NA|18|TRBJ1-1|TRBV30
CAWSGRTEGFVMNTEAFF
TGTGCCTGGAGTGGCCGAACCGAGGGTTTTGTAATGAACACTGAAGCTTTCTTT
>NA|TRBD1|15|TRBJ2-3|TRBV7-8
CASSLGQGWTDTQYF
TGTGCCAGCAGCTTAGGACAGGGGTGGACAGATACGCAGTATTTT
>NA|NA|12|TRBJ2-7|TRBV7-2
CASSTDHYEQYF
TGTGCCAGCAGCACAGACCACTACGAGCAGTACTTC
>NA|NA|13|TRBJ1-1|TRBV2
CASRVTSVNKAFF
TGTGCCAGCAGAGTTACCTCGGTGAATAAAGCTTTCTTT
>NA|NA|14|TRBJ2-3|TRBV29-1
CSATHRVGTDTQYF
TGCAGTGCCACCCACAGGGTAGGCACAGATACGCAGTATTTT
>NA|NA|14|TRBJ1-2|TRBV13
CASSLRGEAGGYTF
TGTGCCAGCAGCTTACGAGGGGAAGCGGGAGGCTACACCTTC
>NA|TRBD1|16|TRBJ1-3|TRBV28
CASSDRVFGSGNTIYF
TGTGCCAGCAGTGACAGGGTATTTGGCTCTGGAAACACCATATATTTT
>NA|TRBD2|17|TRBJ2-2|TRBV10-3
CAISETSGGANTGELFF
TGTGCCATCAGTGAGACTAGCGGGGGAGCGAACACCGGGGAGCTGTTTTTT
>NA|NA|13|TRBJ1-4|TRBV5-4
CASSLAGGEKLFF
TGTGCCAGCAGCTTGGCGGGTGGTGAAAAACTGTTTTTT
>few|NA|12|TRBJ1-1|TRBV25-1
CASSESNTEAFF
TGTGCCAGCAGTGAATCTAACACTGAAGCTTTCTTT
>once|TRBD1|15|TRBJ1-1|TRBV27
CASSAPRQGRTEAFF
TGTGCCAGCAGTGCACCCCGACAGGGAAGGACTGAAGCTTTCTTT
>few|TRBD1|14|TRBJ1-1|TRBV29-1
CSVPGQGVYTEAFF
TGCAGCGTTCCGGGACAGGGGGTTTACACTGAAGCTTTCTTT
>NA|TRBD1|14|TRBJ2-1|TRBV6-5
CASSYRDRDNEQFF
TGTGCCAGCAGTTACCGGGACAGGGACAATGAGCAGTTCTTC
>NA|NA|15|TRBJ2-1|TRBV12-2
CASRLGRVPYNEQFF
TGTGCAAGTCGCTTAGGTCGGGTTCCCTACAATGAGCAGTTCTTC
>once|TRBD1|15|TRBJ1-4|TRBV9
CASSVGTGGDEKLFF
TGTGCCAGCAGCGTAGGGACAGGGGGCGATGAAAAACTGTTTTTT